This T cell receptor (beta chain) is drawn from a study of beta chain features in type 1 diabetes. What was sequenced were expressed TCRB transcripts, since all of the isolated RNA had been reverse transcribed. The study sequenced naive, central memory and regulatory T cell samples to an average of about 3.8 million reads. Produced via immunoSEQ multiplex PCR; TCRdb's table is partial and in-frame only. This sample yields 140,000 or so clones, of which 9% to 9.5% are seen a single time; approximately 0.68% belongs to the top ten. With respect to this clone: Its antigen is unknown.

Whole-study results and caveats: Sampled from patients, naive, central memory and Treg TCRB repertoires appeared more similar than those sampled from healthy donors.

Per the germline V gene, CDR1 is KGHSH and CDR2 is LQKENI. V lost 3 bases to trimming and J lost 8 bases, with 7 bases between them. The length of the CDR3 is 12 residues. This clonotype was obtained from a man aged 18 to 30 in good health. This chain joins TRBV18 and TRBJ1-4, with D hard to call. The specimen sequenced was central memory CD4+ T cells from blood. The CDR3 coding sequence is TGTGCCAGCTCACCTCCGGTGGAAAAACTGTTTTTT. It translates to CASSPPVEKLFF.